The 27 T cell receptor gamma chains listed next were all sequenced from one sample in a study of gammadelta T cells in human blood. TCRdb redid the clone calls on the RT-PCR reads with CATT. The repertoire holds roughly 400 gamma-chain clones, with 4.8% as singletons. Sequences were obtained from non-Vgamma9Vdelta2 gamma-delta T cells from infant blood. Receptor source: a human donor.

This clone counts as medium-sized. The chain uses TRGV9 and TRGJ1 or TRGJ2. This CDR3 spans 13 amino acids. Germline V lookup: CDR1 GITISATS, CDR2 ISYDGTV (reference sequence). Trimming at V came to 2 bases and at J to 2 bases, leaving 3 bases not matched to a gene. DNA of the CDR3: TGTGCCTTGTGGGAGGCCTATTATTATAAGAAACTCTTT. This gives the protein CALWEAYYYKKLF.

This clone counts as large. V and J are TRGV3 and TRGJ1 or TRGJ2. The CDR3 is 13 residues long. The germline CDR1 and CDR2 sequences are VTNTFY and YDVSTARD (reference sequence). With 3 bases clipped from V and 3 bases from J, the junction kept 5 bases outside the gene matches. CDR3 sequence reads: CATWDPFYYKKLF. CDR3 DNA sequence: TGTGCCACCTGGGACCCCTTTTATTATAAGAAACTCTTT.

This clone is deemed large (0.1 to 1%). The chain combines TRGV2 with TRGJ1 or TRGJ2. V lost 0 bases to trimming and J lost 5 bases; unmatched junction nucleotides: 7. The CDR3 runs to 14 residues. Germline V gene sequence: CDR1 EGSNGY, CDR2 YDSYNSKV. This CDR3 reads CATWDGPRNYKKLF. CDR3 sequence (DNA): TGTGCCACCTGGGACGGGCCTAGGAATTATAAGAAACTCTTT.

This clone is labeled as large. The same CDR3 is also encoded by other DNA sequences in this sample. The chain couples TRGV3 to TRGJ1 or TRGJ2. The trim removed 0 bases at V and 5 bases at J, leaving 7 bases unmatched. Germline CDR1 VTNTFY, CDR2 YDVSTARD (reference sequence). The length of the CDR3 is 14 residues. The CDR3, as DNA: TGTGCCACCTGGGACAGGCTAGCCCATTATAAGAAACTCTTT. Its protein is CATWDRLAHYKKLF.

This chain joins TRGV9 and TRGJP. CDR1 is GITISATS and CDR2 is ISYDGTV in the germline V gene (reference sequence). The V segment lost 0 bases and the J segment 2 bases; nucleotides outside the gene matches: 7. This CDR3 comprises 19 residues. The CDR3 here is CALWEVQPRQELGKKIKVF. CDR3 bases: TGTGCCTTGTGGGAGGTGCAGCCCCGGCAAGAGTTGGGCAAAAAAATCAAGGTATTT.

This clone was counted a few times. TCRdb attributes to this sequence the protein of a much larger clone, which differs from the DNA translation at residue 6; a read error is likely, and the protein displayed is translated from the DNA. The J gene is TRGJP1, the V gene TRGV10. TRGV10 is classed as an ORF, of uncertain function. CDR3 length: 12 amino acids. V was clipped by 8 bases and J by 6 bases; unmatched bases: 4. DNA for the CDR3: TGTGCTGCGTGGGACCCTGGTTGGTTCAAGATATTT. Protein: CAAWDPGWFKIF.

This clone has only a few counts. TCRdb assigns this DNA the protein of a much larger clone, which departs from its translation at residue 6; this likely reflects a read error, and the protein shown comes from translating the DNA. This chain links TRGV8 with TRGJP2. CDR1 is VENAVY and CDR2 is YDSYNSRV in the germline V gene. Trimming at V came to 4 bases and at J to 0 bases, leaving 5 bases not matched to a gene. This CDR3 has 15 amino acids. CDR3 sequence: CATWDPYSSDWIKTF. DNA of the CDR3: TGTGCCACCTGGGACCCCTATAGTAGTGATTGGATCAAGACGTTT.

Sample share makes this clone large (0.1 to 1%). V and J are TRGV10 and TRGJ1 or TRGJ2. TRGV10 belongs to the ORF category, with a function that is uncertain. The CDR3 runs to 9 residues. V lost 8 bases to trimming and J lost 15 bases; unmatched junction nucleotides: 8. Written as DNA, the CDR3 is TGTGCTGCGTGGGATTATGGACTCTTT. Translation gives CAAWDYGLF.

Remarks on this clone: A read error is the likely source, as a far larger clone sits one nucleotide away. The chain couples TRGV8 to TRGJ1 or TRGJ2. The length of the CDR3 is 13 residues. V was clipped by 3 bases and J by 12 bases; unmatched bases: 14. Germline values: CDR1 VENAVY, CDR2 YDSYNSRV. CDR3 amino acids: CATWDGLYRGKLF. In DNA form, the CDR3 reads TGTGCCACCTGGGATGGGCTTTACCGGGGGAAACTCTTT.

This clone was seen a few times. The J gene is TRGJ1 or TRGJ2, the V gene TRGV4. CDR3 length: 15 residues. The V segment lost 2 bases and the J segment 12 bases; nucleotides outside the gene matches: 19. Germline CDR1 is EGSTGY and CDR2 is YDSYTSSV. The CDR3 DNA is TGTGCCACCTGGGATGCAAAAGTGCCCCTAGTACGGAAACTCTTT. This translates into CATWDAKVPLVRKLF.

This clone rates as medium-sized. The chain carries TRGV4 and TRGJ1 or TRGJ2. J was trimmed by 5 bases and V by 6 bases; bases with no gene match: 7. Germline V gene sequence: CDR1 EGSTGY, CDR2 YDSYTSSV. The length of the CDR3 is 12 residues. The CDR3 loop reads CATWIGNYKKLF. The DNA for the CDR3 is TGTGCCACCTGGATAGGGAATTATAAGAAACTCTTT.

With respect to this clone: This DNA's translation and the protein TCRdb lists, from a much larger clone, do not match at residue 6, likely due to a read error; the protein shown is translated from the DNA. The rearrangement links TRGV2 to TRGJ1 or TRGJ2. The J segment lost 11 bases and the V segment lost 0 bases, leaving 4 bases of the junction unmatched. Per the germline V gene, CDR1 is EGSNGY and CDR2 is YDSYNSKV. The CDR3 totals 11 residues. The CDR3 loop is CATWDGPQKLF. The CDR3 DNA follows: TGTGCCACCTGGGACGGGCCACAGAAACTCTTT.

This clone was seen a handful of times. This DNA's translation differs at residue 12 from TCRdb's protein, which comes from a much larger clone; a read error is likely, and the protein shown is translated from the DNA. The rearrangement joins TRGV2 to TRGJ1 or TRGJ2. Germline lookup yields CDR1 EGSNGY and CDR2 YDSYNSKV. There are 14 residues in the CDR3. This chain's CDR3 is CATWDGASYYKELF. CDR3 in DNA: TGTGCCACCTGGGACGGGGCGAGTTATTATAAGGAACTCTTT.

This clone was seen a few times. TCRdb attributes to this sequence the protein of a much larger clone, which differs from the DNA translation at residue 3; a read error is likely, and the protein displayed is translated from the DNA. The chain recombines TRGV9 with TRGJ1 or TRGJ2. The germline gives CDR1 GITISATS, CDR2 ISYDGTV (reference sequence). V shed 12 bases, J shed 6 bases, and the junction held 17 bases outside the gene matches. This CDR3 comprises 13 residues. This CDR3 is CAMGPSASYKKLF. CDR3 bases: TGTGCCATGGGGCCCAGCGCGAGTTATAAGAAACTCTTT.

This clone is large within its sample. The rearrangement links TRGV4 to TRGJ1 or TRGJ2. With V trimmed by 0 bases and J by 2 bases, 7 bases remained unmatched. Germline values: CDR1 EGSTGY, CDR2 YDSYTSSV. The CDR3 sequence is 15 residues long. The CDR3 coding sequence is TGTGCCACCTGGGATGGGCCGTTTCATTATTATAAGAAACTCTTT. This translates into CATWDGPFHYYKKLF.

This clone ranks as large. The same CDR3 also results from other DNA sequences found in this sample. The V call is TRGV2, the J call TRGJP1. The CDR3 runs to 13 residues. The trim removed 1 base at V and 7 bases at J, leaving 3 bases unmatched. CDR1 EGSNGY and CDR2 YDSYNSKV come from the germline V gene. CDR3 amino acids: CATWDGFGWFKIF. DNA of the CDR3: TGTGCCACCTGGGACGGTTTTGGTTGGTTCAAGATATTT.

By share, this clone counts as medium-sized. This sequence joins TRGV2 and TRGJ1 or TRGJ2. CDR1 is EGSNGY, CDR2 YDSYNSKV, per germline. This CDR3 has 12 residues. V was pared by 0 bases and J by 12 bases, with 8 bases of the junction left unmatched. CDR3 in DNA: TGTGCCACCTGGGACGGGAGGGTTGCGAAACTCTTT. Encoded protein: CATWDGRVAKLF.

This clone is medium-sized in the sample. This rearrangement joins TRGV4 to TRGJ1 or TRGJ2. CDR1 EGSTGY and CDR2 YDSYTSSV come from the germline V gene. V lost 0 bases, J lost 5 bases, and 1 base stayed unmatched. The length of the CDR3 is 12 residues. The DNA of the CDR3 is TGTGCCACCTGGGATGGGCATTATAAGAAACTCTTT. This gives the protein CATWDGHYKKLF.

The gene calls are TRGV2 and TRGJP2. CDR3 length: 15 amino acids. The V segment lost 0 bases and the J segment 6 bases; nucleotides outside the gene matches: 7. Germline V gives CDR1 EGSNGY, CDR2 YDSYNSKV. The CDR3 spells CATWDGRGRDWIKTF. CDR3 coding DNA: TGTGCCACCTGGGACGGGCGGGGGCGTGATTGGATCAAGACGTTT.

By share of the sample, this clone is medium-sized. This chain joins TRGV10 and TRGJ1 or TRGJ2. TRGV10 is noted as an ORF with a role that remains uncertain. CDR3 size: 10 residues. V shed 8 bases, J shed 11 bases, and the junction held 7 bases outside the gene matches. CDR3 protein: CAAWDMEKLF. The CDR3 DNA is TGTGCTGCGTGGGATATGGAGAAACTCTTT.

The V gene is TRGV8, the J gene TRGJP1. In germline, CDR1 is VENAVY, CDR2 YDSYNSRV. The CDR3 sequence is 13 residues long. V shed 3 bases and J 10 bases; nucleotides not matched to a gene: 8. This CDR3 is CATWDDGDWFKIF. The CDR3, as DNA: TGTGCCACCTGGGATGATGGTGATTGGTTCAAGATATTT.

This clone is classed as large. V usage is TRGV2 and J usage is TRGJ1 or TRGJ2. Germline CDR1 reads EGSNGY; CDR2 reads YDSYNSKV. V lost 0 bases, J lost 3 bases, and 11 bases stayed unmatched. This CDR3 comprises 16 residues. The CDR3: CATWDGPVVVYYKKLF. The CDR3 bases are TGTGCCACCTGGGACGGGCCAGTAGTAGTTTATTATAAGAAACTCTTT.

Note on this clone: The protein held in TCRdb is that of a much larger clone and does not match this DNA's translation at residue 7, likely because of a read error; the protein shown is translated from the DNA. The chain employs TRGV10 and TRGJ1 or TRGJ2. TRGV10 is placed among ORFs of uncertain function. CDR3 length: 13 amino acids. With V trimmed by 8 bases and J by 2 bases, 7 bases remained unmatched. The CDR3 sequence: CAAWELYYYKKLF. For the CDR3, the DNA is TGTGCTGCGTGGGAGCTATATTATTATAAGAAACTCTTT.

As to this clone: Given a far larger clone just one base away, this is likely a sequencing read error. The sample contains more than one DNA sequence encoding this CDR3. The chain uses TRGV4 and TRGJ1 or TRGJ2. Per germline, CDR1 EGSTGY and CDR2 YDSYTSSV. CDR3 length: 15 amino acids. The CDR3 DNA follows: TGTGCCACCTGGGATGGGCCCTTGGATTATTATAAGAAGCTCTTT. As protein: CATWDGPLDYYKKLF.

By frequency in the sample, this clone is large (0.1 to 1%). This chain links TRGV10 with TRGJ1 or TRGJ2. TRGV10 is filed as an ORF, its function uncertain. The CDR3 runs to 14 residues. The V gene end was trimmed by 8 bases and the J gene end by 6 bases; junction bases not matched to a gene: 14. CDR3 protein: CAAWDLFACYKKLF. The DNA for the CDR3 is TGTGCTGCGTGGGATCTTTTCGCTTGTTATAAGAAACTCTTT.

This clone qualifies as hyperexpanded. Within the sample, other DNA sequences also encode this same CDR3. The chain recombines TRGV9 with TRGJ1 or TRGJ2. The CDR3 has 13 residues. The V gene's germline CDR1 is GITISATS and CDR2 ISYDGTV (reference sequence). The V gene end was trimmed by 9 bases and the J gene end by 6 bases; junction bases not matched to a gene: 14. The CDR3 region has the DNA TGTGCCTTGGGGCCCAGCGCGAGTTATAAGAAACTCTTT. It codes for CALGPSASYKKLF.

This clone was seen a handful of times. This DNA translates differently at residue 4 from the TCRdb protein, which is that of a much larger clone; a read error is likely, and the protein shown is the DNA's own translation. The rearrangement joins TRGV4 to TRGJ1 or TRGJ2. This CDR3 spans 11 amino acids. Germline CDR1 EGSTGY, CDR2 YDSYTSSV. The CDR3: CATRDGPKKLF. In DNA form, the CDR3 reads TGTGCCACCCGGGATGGGCCGAAGAAACTCTTT.